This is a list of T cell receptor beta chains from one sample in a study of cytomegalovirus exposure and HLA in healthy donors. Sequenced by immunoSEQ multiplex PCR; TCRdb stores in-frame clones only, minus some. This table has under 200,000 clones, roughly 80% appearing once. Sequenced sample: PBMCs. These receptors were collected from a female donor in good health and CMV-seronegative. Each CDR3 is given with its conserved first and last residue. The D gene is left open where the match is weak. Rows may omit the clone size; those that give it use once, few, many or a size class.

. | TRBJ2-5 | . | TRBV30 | TGTGCCTGGAGTGACGGGGTGACCCAATACTTC | CAWSDGVTQYF
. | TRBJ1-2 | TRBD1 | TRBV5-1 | TGCGCCAGCAGCTTACGGACAGGGGGTATGAATGGCTACACCTTC | CASSLRTGGMNGYTF
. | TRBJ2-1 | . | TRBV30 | TGTGCCTGGAGTCGTGGGGGGTCGTCCCTTAAGCAGTTCTTC | CAWSRGGSSLKQFF
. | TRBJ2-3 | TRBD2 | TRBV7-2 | TGTGCCAGCAGCTTACAGGCTAGCGGGGGTTACACAGATACGCAGTATTTT | CASSLQASGGYTDTQYF
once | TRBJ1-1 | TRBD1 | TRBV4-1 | TGCGCCAGCAGCCAAGATTCGGAACAGGGGAGCACTGAAGCTTTCTTT | CASSQDSEQGSTEAFF
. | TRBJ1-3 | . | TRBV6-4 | TGTGCCAGCAGTGCCCGAGGTTTACTCGGAAACACCATATATTTT | CASSARGLLGNTIYF
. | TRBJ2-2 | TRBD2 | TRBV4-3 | TGCGCCAGCAGCCGATTAGCGGGGGCCATGAACACCGGGGAGCTGTTTTTT | CASSRLAGAMNTGELFF
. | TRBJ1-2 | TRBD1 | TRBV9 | TGTGCCAGCAGCACCCGGACAGGGGATGGCTACACCTTC | CASSTRTGDGYTF
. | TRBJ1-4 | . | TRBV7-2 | TGTGCCAGCAGCTTAGCGCAGGGGCTAACAAATGAAAAACTGTTTTTT | CASSLAQGLTNEKLFF
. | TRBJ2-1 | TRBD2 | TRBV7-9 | TGTGCCAGCAGCCCCTCGGGGGGGGCTAACAATGAGCAGTTCTTC | CASSPSGGANNEQFF
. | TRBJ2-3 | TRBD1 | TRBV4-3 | TGCGCCAGCAGCCAAGATAGGACAGGGGGCGCAGTAGATACGCAGTATTTT | CASSQDRTGGAVDTQYF
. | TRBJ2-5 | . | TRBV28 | TGTGCCAGCAGTTTCCACCCACAGGGCCAAGAGACCCAGTACTTC | CASSFHPQGQETQYF
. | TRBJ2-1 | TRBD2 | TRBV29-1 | TGCAGCGTTCTCCCGGGACTAGCGGGAGCAACCACTTACAATGAGCAGTTCTTC | CSVLPGLAGATTYNEQFF
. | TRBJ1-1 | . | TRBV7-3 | TGTGCCAGCACCCGGCAGGTGGGGGGTGAAGCTTTCTTT | CASTRQVGGEAFF
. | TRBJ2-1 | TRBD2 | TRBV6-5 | TGTGCCAGCAGTAAGAGCGGGGGGGGGTACAATGAGCAGTTCTTC | CASSKSGGGYNEQFF
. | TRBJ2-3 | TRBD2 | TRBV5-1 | TGCGCCAGCAGCTTGGGAGGGGCCGGACGGCTCGAGCGGGAAGATACGCAGTATTTT | CASSLGGAGRLEREDTQYF
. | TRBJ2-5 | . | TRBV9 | TGTGCCAGCAGCGGACCGGGTAAAGAGACCCAGTACTTC | CASSGPGKETQYF
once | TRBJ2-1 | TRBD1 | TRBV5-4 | TGTGCCAGCAGCTTGGCCCGACAGGGCTATGAGCAGTTCTTC | CASSLARQGYEQFF
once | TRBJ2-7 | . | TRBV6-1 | TGTGCCAGCAGTGAGGTCCAGGGCTACGAGCAGTACTTC | CASSEVQGYEQYF
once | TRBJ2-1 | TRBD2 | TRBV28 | TGTGCCAGCAGTCCCCGGACTAGCGGGAAATACAATGAGCAGTTCTTC | CASSPRTSGKYNEQFF
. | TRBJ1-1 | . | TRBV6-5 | TGTGCCAGCAGCCCTACCCTGGAGGCCACTGAAGCTTTCTTT | CASSPTLEATEAFF
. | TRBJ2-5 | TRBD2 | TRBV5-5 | TGTGCCAGCAGCTTGGATGGGACTAGGCAAGAGACCCAGTACTTC | CASSLDGTRQETQYF
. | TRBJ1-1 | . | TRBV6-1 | TGTGCCAGCAGTGAGAAGGAGGGGACTTTTTTGAACACTGAAGCTTTCTTT | CASSEKEGTFLNTEAFF
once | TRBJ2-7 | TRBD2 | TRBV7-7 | TGTGCCAGCAGCATACAAGCGGGGGGCGAGCAGTACTTC | CASSIQAGGEQYF
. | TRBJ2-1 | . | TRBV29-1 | TGCAGCGCCCGACCTACTAACAATGAGCAGTTCTTC | CSARPTNNEQFF
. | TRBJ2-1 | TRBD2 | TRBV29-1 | TGCAGCGTTGAAGGACTAGCGGGAGTTGTTGAGCAGTTCTTC | CSVEGLAGVVEQFF
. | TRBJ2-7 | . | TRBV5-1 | TGCGCCAGCAGCTTGGCCCCCGACAGGATCTACGAGCAGTACTTC | CASSLAPDRIYEQYF
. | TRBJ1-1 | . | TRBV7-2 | TGTGCCAGCAGCTTAGAGGACTACACTGAAGCTTTCTTT | CASSLEDYTEAFF
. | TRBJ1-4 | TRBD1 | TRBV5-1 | TGCGCCAGCAGCTTAAGTCGGGTCAACAGGGGAAGTGAAAAACTGTTTTTT | CASSLSRVNRGSEKLFF
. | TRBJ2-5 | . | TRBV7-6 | TGTGCCAGCAGCTTAGAGCGGACAGAAGAGACCCAGTACTTC | CASSLERTEETQYF
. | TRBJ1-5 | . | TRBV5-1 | TGCGCCAGCAGCTTGTCAGGGCGGGATGGCAATCAGCCCCAGCATTTT | CASSLSGRDGNQPQHF
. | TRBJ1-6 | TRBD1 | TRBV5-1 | TGCGCCAGCAGCTCCGGGACAGGGGCGATTTCACCCCTCCACTTT | CASSSGTGAISPLHF
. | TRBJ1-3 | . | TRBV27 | TGTGCCAGCAGTTTCAGGGACTCTGGAAACACCATATATTTT | CASSFRDSGNTIYF
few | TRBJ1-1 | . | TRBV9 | TGTGCCAGCAGCGTGGGGAGCGGGACTGAAGCTTTCTTT | CASSVGSGTEAFF
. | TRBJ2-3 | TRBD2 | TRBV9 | TGTGCCAGCAGAGCGGGGGGGCCCCGGGATACGCAGTATTTT | CASRAGGPRDTQYF
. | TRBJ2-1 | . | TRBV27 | TGTGCCAGCAGACTGTTCGCGGGGGCCCTCAATGAGCAGTTCTTC | CASRLFAGALNEQFF
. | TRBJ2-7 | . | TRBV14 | TGTGCCAGCAGCCATTTGGTTGGGGGACAACTCGAGCAGTACTTC | CASSHLVGGQLEQYF
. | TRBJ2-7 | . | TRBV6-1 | TGTGCCAGCAGCCTACAGGGTTTCTACGAGCAGTACTTC | CASSLQGFYEQYF
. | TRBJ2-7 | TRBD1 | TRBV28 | TGTGCCAGCAAGCTGGGACAGGGATACGAGCAGTACTTC | CASKLGQGYEQYF
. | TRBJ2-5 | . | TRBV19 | TGTGCCAGTAAAGAGGACCAAGAGACCCAGTACTTC | CASKEDQETQYF
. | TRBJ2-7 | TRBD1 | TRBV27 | TGTGCCAGCAGTTTATTAAATCCTAACTCCGGGACAGGGCTCGAGCAGTACTTC | CASSLLNPNSGTGLEQYF
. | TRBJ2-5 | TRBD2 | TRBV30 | TGTGCCTGGAGTGCAGGTAGCGGGAGCGGCCAAGAGACCCAGTACTTC | CAWSAGSGSGQETQYF
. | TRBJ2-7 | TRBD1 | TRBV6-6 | TGTGCCAGCGGGACAGGGGACTACGAGCAGTACTTC | CASGTGDYEQYF
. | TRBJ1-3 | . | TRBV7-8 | TGTGCCAGCAGCTTAGAAGCGGGTCGGATATCTGGAAACACCATATATTTT | CASSLEAGRISGNTIYF
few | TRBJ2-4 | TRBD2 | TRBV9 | TGTGCCAGCAGCGCTAGCGGCCTAGCCAAAAACATTCAGTACTTC | CASSASGLAKNIQYF
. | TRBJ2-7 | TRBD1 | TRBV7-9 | TGTGCCAGCAGCTCCTTGGGACAGGGGTCCCACGAGCAGTACTTC | CASSSLGQGSHEQYF
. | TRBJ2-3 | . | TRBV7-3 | TGTGCCAGCAGCCGACAAGGATACACAGATACGCAGTATTTT | CASSRQGYTDTQYF
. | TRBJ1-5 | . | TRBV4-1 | TGCGCCAGCAGCCAAGATCCGTTCGGGGGGCGAAGCAATCAGCCCCAGCATTTT | CASSQDPFGGRSNQPQHF
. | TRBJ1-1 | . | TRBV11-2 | TGTGCCAGCAGCTTAGTTTCTGGGGGCTGGGGCACTGAAGCTTTCTTT | CASSLVSGGWGTEAFF
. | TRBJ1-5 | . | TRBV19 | TGTGCCAGTAGTTCATCAGGGAATCAGCCCCAGCATTTT | CASSSSGNQPQHF
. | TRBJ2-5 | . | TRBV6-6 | TGTGCCAGCAGCACCAACCGGGAGTCGGAGGCGACCCAGTACTTC | CASSTNRESEATQYF
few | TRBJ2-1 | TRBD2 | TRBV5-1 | TGCGCCAGCAGCTTGGTACTAGCGGGGAAGCAGTTCTTC | CASSLVLAGKQFF
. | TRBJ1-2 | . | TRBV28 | TGTGCCATCTATGGGGGCATAAACTATGGCTACACCTTC | CAIYGGINYGYTF
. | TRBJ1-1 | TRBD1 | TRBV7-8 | TGTGCCAGCGGCAGGGGGCGGGTCGCTGAAGCTTTCTTT | CASGRGRVAEAFF
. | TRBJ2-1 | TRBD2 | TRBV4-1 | TGCGCCAGCAGCCAACTAGTAGCGGGAAACAATGAGCAGTTCTTC | CASSQLVAGNNEQFF
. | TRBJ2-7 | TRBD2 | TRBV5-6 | TGTGCCAGCAGCTTGAGGCTAGCGGGGGGGTACACCTACGAGCAGTACTTC | CASSLRLAGGYTYEQYF
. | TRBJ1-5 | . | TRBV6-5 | TGTGCCAGCAGTTACTCAGGGGGTAGCAATCAGCCCCAGCATTTT | CASSYSGGSNQPQHF
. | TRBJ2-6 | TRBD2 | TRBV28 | TGTGCCAGCAGGGGGAGGGCTGGGGCCAACGTCCTGACTTTC | CASRGRAGANVLTF